This T cell receptor beta chain is from a study of T cells after yellow fever vaccination. Overall study: When fractions had low cell numbers, they were prepared with SMART-Seq v4 Ultra Low Input.

There are many counts of this clonotype. Antigen unknown. Study results and limitations: Primary-vaccination clones mostly resurfaced post-booster (96% CD4, roughly 87% CD8). Abundant bulk-derived clonotypes could contaminate FACS-sorted repertoires.

TCRdb redid the calling of the 5' RACE reads with MiXCR, one entry per CDR3 protein. The sample includes nearly 30,000 distinct CDR3 sequences, 5% seen only once; the top ten take roughly 41%. The CDR3 covers 16 residues. Germline V CDR1 and CDR2: MDHEN, SYDVKM. The V gene end was trimmed by 3 bases and the J gene end by 2 bases; junction bases not matched to a gene: 6. The input for sequencing was CD8+ T cells sorted from PBMCs, taken 10 days after the yellow fever booster vaccination. The chain employs TRBV28 and TRBJ2-3; TRBD2 matches 9 bases. The receptor was isolated from a man between 25 and 39 years old who received the YFV17D yellow fever vaccine. The CDR3: CASSFPLAGLTDTQYF. CDR3 bases: TGTGCCAGCAGTTTCCCTCTAGCGGGGCTCACAGATACGCAGTATTTT.